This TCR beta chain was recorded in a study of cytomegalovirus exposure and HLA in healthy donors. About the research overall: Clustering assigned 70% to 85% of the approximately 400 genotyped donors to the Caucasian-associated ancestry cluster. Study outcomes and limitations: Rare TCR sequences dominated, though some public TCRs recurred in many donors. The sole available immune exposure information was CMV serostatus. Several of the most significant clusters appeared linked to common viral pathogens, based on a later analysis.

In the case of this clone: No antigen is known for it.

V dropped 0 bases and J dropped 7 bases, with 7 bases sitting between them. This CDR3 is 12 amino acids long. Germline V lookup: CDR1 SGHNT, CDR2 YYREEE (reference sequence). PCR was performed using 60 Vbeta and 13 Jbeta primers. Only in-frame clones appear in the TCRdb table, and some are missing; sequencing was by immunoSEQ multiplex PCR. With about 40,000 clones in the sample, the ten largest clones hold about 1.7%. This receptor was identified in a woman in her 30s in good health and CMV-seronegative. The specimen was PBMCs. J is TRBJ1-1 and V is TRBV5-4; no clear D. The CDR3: CASSLGTDEAFF. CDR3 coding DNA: TGTGCCAGCAGCTTGGGTACAGATGAAGCTTTCTTT. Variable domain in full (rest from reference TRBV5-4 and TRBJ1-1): ETGVTQSPTHLIKTRGQQVTLRCSSQSGHNTVSWYQQALGQGPQFIFQYYREEENGRGNFPPRFSGLQFPNYSSELNVNALELDDSALYLCASSLGTDEAFFGQGTRLTVV.